This T cell receptor beta chain was sequenced during a study of T cell responses to AZD1222 COVID-19 vaccine. The CDR3 spans 14 residues. Per germline, CDR1 SGHVS and CDR2 FQNEAQ. The V gene lost 0 bases and the J gene lost 7 bases, with 9 bases spanning the gap. Comments on this clone: No antigen is known for it.

Data came from immunoSEQ multiplex PCR; TCRdb stores just in-frame clones and leaves some out. The sample records more than 85,000 clones, 80% to 95% being singletons. Points from the study as a whole: Spike-specific TCR breadth and depth went up after people got two AZD1222 doses. Most donors were white British and more were female, and clonal diversity was possibly underestimated.

The chain joins TRBV7-8 to TRBJ1-4, with D hard to call. The material was peripheral blood, obtained 28 days after the second AZD1222 dose. This TCR was sampled from an adult who received the AZD1222 COVID-19 vaccine. The DNA of the CDR3 is TGTGCCAGCAGCTTAGCAGGAGGGAGTGAAAAACTGTTTTTT. Translating gives CASSLAGGSEKLFF. Complete variable domain (other parts from reference TRBV7-8 and TRBJ1-4): GAGVSQSPRYKVAKRGQDVALRCDPISGHVSLFWYQQALGQGPEFLTYFQNEAQLDKSGLPSDRFFAERPEGSVSTLKIQRTQQEDSAVYLCASSLAGGSEKLFFGSGTQLSVL.